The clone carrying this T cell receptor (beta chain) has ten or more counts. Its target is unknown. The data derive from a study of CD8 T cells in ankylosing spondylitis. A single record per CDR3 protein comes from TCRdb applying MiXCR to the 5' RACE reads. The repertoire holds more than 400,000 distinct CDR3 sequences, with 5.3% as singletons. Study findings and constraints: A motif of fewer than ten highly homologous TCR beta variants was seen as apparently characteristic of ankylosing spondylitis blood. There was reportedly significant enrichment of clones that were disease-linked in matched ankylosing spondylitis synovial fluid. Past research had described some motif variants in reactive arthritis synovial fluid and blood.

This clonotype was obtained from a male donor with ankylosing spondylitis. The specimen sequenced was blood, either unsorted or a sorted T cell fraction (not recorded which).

The CDR3 region has the DNA TGTGCCACCAGTGACTCCGCAGCGAGCTCCTACAATGAGCAGTTCTTC. This translates into CATSDSAASSYNEQFF. This rearrangement joins TRBV24-1 to TRBJ2-1; D ambiguous. This CDR3 is built from 16 residues. With 4 bases removed from V and 0 bases from J, the gap between germline ends came to 12 bases. The germline V gene encodes CDR1 KGHDR and CDR2 SFDVKD.